The following is a T cell receptor beta chain sequence with its context. These data belong to a study of blood T cell repertoires in COVID-19. Study background: There were acute and convalescent COVID-19 samples, and they came from the United States, Italy and Spain.

The CDR3 runs 17 residues. In the authors' methods: Amplification from reference gene primers served as the basis for estimated nucleated cell counts. Only in-frame clones appear in the TCRdb table, and some are missing; sequencing was by immunoSEQ multiplex PCR. The V and J calls and clone size come from that table; D and trimming were worked out from the DNA. Seen here are 200,000 to 300,000 clones, about 85% observed once, and the top ten hold around 6.5%. V and J are TRBV21-1 and TRBJ2-7; the table's D call, TRBD1, was not checked against the DNA. TRBV21-1 constitutes a pseudogene. The sequenced sample consisted of peripheral blood. This TCR came from a woman aged 55-69 years with active or convalescent COVID-19. CDR3 bases: TGTGCCAGCAGCAGACCGGGACAGGGGGCTAGCTTCCACGAGCAGTACGTC. This codes for CASSRPGQGASFHEQYV.